Listed below are T cell receptor beta chains from one sample, sequenced in a study of early T cells in non-severe SARS-CoV-2 infection. TCRdb passed the 5' RACE reads through MiXCR, listing each CDR3 protein once. The sample contains some 50,000 distinct CDR3 sequences, roughly 10% of which appear only once. The sequencing sample was made of whole blood. The receptors here all came from an adult who was a healthcare worker with PCR-confirmed SARS-CoV-2 infection or an uninfected control (not recorded which). Each CDR3 is given with its conserved first and last residue. Each record gives: clone size, J gene, D gene, V gene, CDR3 DNA, CDR3 protein. A D gene is named only where the DNA matches it firmly. For some rows the clone size is stated as once, few or many, or as a class when expanded; others skip it.

few	TRBJ2-7	NA	TRBV29-1	TGCAGCGTTGGGACAGTTGGCGAGCAGTACTTC	CSVGTVGEQYF
NA	TRBJ1-5	NA	TRBV10-2	TGCGCCGCTAGTCGTTTTGGTAATCAGCCCCAGCATTTT	CAASRFGNQPQHF
many	TRBJ1-4	NA	TRBV20-1	TGCAGTGCAGGATCGAAGGCAGATGAAAAACTGTTTTTT	CSAGSKADEKLFF
many	TRBJ2-3	NA	TRBV6-1	TGTGCCAGCAGTGCCATACTTCTTTCCGGAGATACGCAGTATTTT	CASSAILLSGDTQYF
many	TRBJ2-5	TRBD2	TRBV20-1	TGCAGTGCTAGAGATACGGTAGCGGGGAGCCAAGAGACCCAGTACTTC	CSARDTVAGSQETQYF
few	TRBJ1-2	TRBD1	TRBV2	TGTGCCAGCAGTGGTGGACAGGGGGGCGACTATGGCTACACCTTC	CASSGGQGGDYGYTF
many	TRBJ1-1	NA	TRBV29-1	TGCAGCGCCTTGACAGGCCGATCCACTGAAGCTTTCTTT	CSALTGRSTEAFF
NA	TRBJ2-5	NA	TRBV18	TGTGCCAGCTCACCAAGTGACCAAGAGACCCAGTACTTC	CASSPSDQETQYF
many	TRBJ2-2	NA	TRBV7-9	TGTGCCAGCAGCCCCGGGACCACCGGGGAGCTGTTTTTT	CASSPGTTGELFF
few	TRBJ2-5	NA	TRBV12-3/TRBV12-4	TGTGCCAGCAGTTCCTTCATGGGTCAAGAGACCCAGTACTTC	CASSSFMGQETQYF
NA	TRBJ2-3	NA	TRBV10-3	TGTGCCATCAGTGAGTCATTCAGCACAGATACGCAGTATTTT	CAISESFSTDTQYF
many	TRBJ2-7	NA	TRBV11-2	TGTGCCAGCAGCGACCGAAGACGGGCCCACGAGCAGTACTTC	CASSDRRRAHEQYF
many	TRBJ2-7	NA	TRBV10-3	TGTGCCATCAGTGATAAGGGTTCCGAGCAGTACTTC	CAISDKGSEQYF
many	TRBJ1-1	NA	TRBV20-1	TGCAGTGCTAGAGTGGGCAGTCTGAACACTGAAGCTTTCTTT	CSARVGSLNTEAFF
NA	TRBJ1-6	TRBD1	TRBV9	TGTGCCAGCAGCGCGGGACAGGATAATTCACCCCTCCACTTT	CASSAGQDNSPLHF
many	TRBJ1-4	TRBD1	TRBV7-9	TGTGCCAGCAGCTCCCCAACGGAAGGGGGCTGGAATGAAAAACTGTTTTTT	CASSSPTEGGWNEKLFF
few	TRBJ2-7	NA	TRBV6-2/TRBV6-3	TGTGCCGCTGCCGAAGGGCGGCTCTACGAGCAGTACTTC	CAAAEGRLYEQYF
many	TRBJ2-1	TRBD2	TRBV27	TGTGCCAGCAGGTCGACTAGCCGTTACAATGAGCAGTTCTTC	CASRSTSRYNEQFF
NA	TRBJ2-3	NA	TRBV29-1	TGCAGCGTTGATAACACCGATACGCAGTATTTT	CSVDNTDTQYF
NA	TRBJ2-7	TRBD2	TRBV9	TGTGCCATATGGGGGGGAGCTTACGAGCAGTACTTC	CAIWGGAYEQYF
many	TRBJ2-3	TRBD2	TRBV7-6	TGTGCCAGCAGCTCCCGGCTAGCGGGAGACCCAAGGGCAGATACGCAGTATTTT	CASSSRLAGDPRADTQYF
few	TRBJ1-1	TRBD1	TRBV28	TGTGCCAGCAGGGCCACTGGGACAGGAGTCACTGAAGCTTTCTTT	CASRATGTGVTEAFF
many	TRBJ2-1	NA	TRBV20-1	TGCAGTGGGCGGTCCTCCTACAATGAGCAGTTCTTC	CSGRSSYNEQFF
many	TRBJ2-3	TRBD2	TRBV19	TGTGCCAGTTCTAGCGGGAGAAACACAGATACGCAGTATTTT	CASSSGRNTDTQYF
NA	TRBJ2-3	TRBD1	TRBV29-1	TGCAGCCTTACCCTACGGGACAGGGCTACAGATACGCAGTATTTT	CSLTLRDRATDTQYF
many	TRBJ2-3	NA	TRBV29-1	TGCAGCGTTGAAAAGCCGGAAACAGGGCCCGGTACGCAGTATTTT	CSVEKPETGPGTQYF
NA	TRBJ2-5	NA	TRBV11-1	TGTGCCAGCAGCTCGACTAGGATCCAAGAGACCCAGTACTTC	CASSSTRIQETQYF
many	TRBJ2-7	TRBD2	TRBV20-1	TGCAGTGCCATTAGCGGGAGTTCCTACGAGCAGTACTTC	CSAISGSSYEQYF